This T cell receptor beta chain was sequenced for a study of PD-1 blockade in classical Hodgkin lymphoma. Study-wide context: Patients got intravenous nivolumab 3 mg/kg every 2 weeks. Regarding the study as a whole: Lower baseline TCR diversity was reported for newly diagnosed patients than for healthy donors. Complete responders started with a diversity level that resembled newly diagnosed patients at baseline.

Points on this clone: Its cognate antigen is unknown.

V shed 6 bases, J shed 4 bases, and the junction held 5 bases outside the gene matches. This CDR3 is built from 14 residues. Germline CDR1 SGHAT, CDR2 FQNNGV. Profiled with immunoSEQ multiplex PCR; TCRdb holds only in-frame clones, not every one. This table has roughly 47,000 clones, 80% appearing once. Following autologous stem cell transplantation, relapse occurred in every patient, and exposure to brentuximab vedotin varied. The sequence was collected from a human donor with classical Hodgkin lymphoma. The sequencing used peripheral blood mononuclear cells (PBMCs), collected before the second cycle of nivolumab. V usage is TRBV11-2 and J usage is TRBJ1-4; TRBD1 aligns across 7 bases. This chain's CDR3 is CASRGDRDNEKLFF. CDR3 in DNA: TGTGCCAGCAGGGGAGACAGGGATAATGAAAAACTGTTTTTT.